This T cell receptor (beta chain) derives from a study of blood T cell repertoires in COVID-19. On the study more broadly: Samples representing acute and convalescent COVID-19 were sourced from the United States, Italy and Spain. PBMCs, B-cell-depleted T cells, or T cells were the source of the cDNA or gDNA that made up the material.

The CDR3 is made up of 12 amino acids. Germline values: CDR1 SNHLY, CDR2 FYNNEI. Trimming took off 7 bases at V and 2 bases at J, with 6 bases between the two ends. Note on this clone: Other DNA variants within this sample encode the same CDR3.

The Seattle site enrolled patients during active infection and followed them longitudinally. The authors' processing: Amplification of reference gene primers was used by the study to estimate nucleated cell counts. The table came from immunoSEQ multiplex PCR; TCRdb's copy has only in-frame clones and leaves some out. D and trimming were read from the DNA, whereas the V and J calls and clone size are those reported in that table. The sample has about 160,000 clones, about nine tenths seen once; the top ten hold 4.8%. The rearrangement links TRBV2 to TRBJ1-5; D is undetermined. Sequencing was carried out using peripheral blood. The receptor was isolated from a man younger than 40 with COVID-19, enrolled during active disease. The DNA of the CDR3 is TGTGCCAGCAATCGGGGCAATCAGCCCCAGCATTTT. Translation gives CASNRGNQPQHF.